A single sample is the source of the 13 T cell receptor beta chains below, sequenced in a study of HIV-infected patients and healthy controls. All unsorted peripheral T cells were captured because whole blood was used without fractionation. About 450 ng RNA was reverse transcribed with alpha and beta constant-region primers. Separate chain-specific third strand synthesis with multiplexing indices produced the alpha and beta libraries. Each CDR3 protein gets one entry after TCRdb re-called the 5' RACE reads with MiXCR. Here the sample spans 15,000 to 20,000 distinct CDR3 sequences, about 9% being singletons. Sequences were obtained from blood. These receptors originate from an adult in good health.

There are many counts of this clonotype. The chain has TRBV28 and TRBJ2-1, with TRBD2 matching over 13 bases. V was clipped by 7 bases and J by 5 bases; unmatched bases: 8. CDR1 MDHEN and CDR2 SYDVKM come from the germline V gene. CDR3 length: 16 amino acids. The CDR3 sequence is CASNYGGTSGDNEQFF. CDR3 sequence (DNA): TGTGCCAGCAATTACGGGGGGACTAGCGGGGACAATGAGCAGTTCTTC.

This clonotype was seen a handful of times. The V call is TRBV7-2, the J call TRBJ2-1; no clear D gene. Trimming removed 2 bases from V and 7 bases from J, with 15 bases in between. This CDR3 contains 15 residues. Germline V CDR1 and CDR2: SGHTA, FQGNSA. CDR3 DNA sequence: TGTGCCAGCAGCTTAAGAACCACGTTGGGGAATGAGCAGTTCTTC. This translates into CASSLRTTLGNEQFF.

By share, this clonotype ranks as medium-sized. DNA of the CDR3: TGTGCCATCAGTGAGTCTGGGACTAGCGGGAGGTACGAGCAGTACTTC. It is translated as CAISESGTSGRYEQYF. The genes are TRBV10-3 and TRBJ2-7; 15 bases match TRBD2. Germline V gives CDR1 ENHRY, CDR2 SYGVKD. The CDR3 extends over 16 amino acids. Trimming at V came to 0 bases and at J to 4 bases, leaving 1 base not matched to a gene.

This clonotype is categorized as medium-sized. The CDR3 DNA reads TGTGCCAGCAGCCGTGGACCTCTGGGGCAGGGGGCCAACGTCCTGACTTTC. Amino acid sequence: CASSRGPLGQGANVLTF. The genes are TRBV12-3 or TRBV12-4 and TRBJ2-6, with D tentatively TRBD1 (5 bases). V was clipped by 6 bases and J by 4 bases, with 19 bases between them. CDR3 length equals 17 residues.

At least ten counts were recorded for this clonotype. The V gene is TRBV27, the J gene TRBJ2-7; 8 bases match TRBD2. The CDR3 runs to 15 residues. After removal of 6 bases from V and 2 bases from J, the junction contained 9 bases not matched to a gene. The V gene's germline CDR1 is MNHEY and CDR2 SMNVEV (reference sequence). The CDR3 sequence: CASSPSGGPTYEQYF. CDR3 nucleotide sequence: TGTGCCAGCAGCCCGAGCGGGGGCCCGACCTACGAGCAGTACTTC.

There are a few counts of this clonotype. J is TRBJ2-1 and V is TRBV20-1; D not certain. V was clipped by 1 base and J by 2 bases, with 9 bases between them. Germline V CDR1 and CDR2: DFQATT, SNEGSKA (reference sequence). CDR3 length: 14 residues. The CDR3 region is CSARAGSTYNEQFF. The CDR3 DNA reads TGCAGTGCTAGAGCGGGCAGCACCTACAATGAGCAGTTCTTC.

Worth noting for this clonotype: It may be a read error: a sequence one base away is much more abundant. The V call is TRBV19, the J call TRBJ2-1, with TRBD2 matching 9 bases. This CDR3 has 16 residues. Germline assignment: CDR1 LNHDA and CDR2 SQIVND (reference sequence). The CDR3 DNA reads as TGTGTCAGTAGTCTAAATAGCGGGGGCTCCTACAATGAGCAGTTCTTC. The encoded protein is CVSSLNSGGSYNEQFF.

This clonotype was counted a few times. Germline is not matched at one junction end, which may reflect a read error. This chain connects TRBV11-1 to TRBJ2-1, with a weak D call TRBD2 (6 bases). This CDR3 is 12 amino acids long. Germline V gives CDR1 SGHAT, CDR2 FQDESV (reference sequence). The CDR3 is CASSTPGLEVVF. The CDR3, as DNA: TGTGCCAGCAGCACCCCGGGACTGGAGGTGGTCTTC.

The rearrangement uses TRBV7-8 and TRBJ2-1; no clear D. CDR3 length equals 15 residues. The germline V gene has CDR1 SGHVS and CDR2 FQNEAQ. Trimming shortened V by 0 bases and J by 6 bases, and 12 bases separated the two germline ends. CDR3 nucleotide sequence: TGTGCCAGCAGCTTAGCGATTGTAGGATCCAATGAGCAGTTCTTC. Amino acid sequence: CASSLAIVGSNEQFF.

This clonotype was counted ten times or more. The rearrangement uses TRBV5-1 and TRBJ2-7; the match to TRBD2 covers 10 bases. Germline loops: CDR1 SGHRS, CDR2 YFSETQ. The CDR3 totals 15 residues. The V segment lost 0 bases and the J segment 8 bases; nucleotides outside the gene matches: 8. The CDR3 is CASSLVGTSELQQYF. The CDR3 nucleotides are TGCGCCAGCAGCTTGGTAGGGACTAGCGAGCTACAGCAGTACTTC. The variable domain in full, with the rest retrieved from reference TRBV5-1 and TRBJ2-7, is KAGVTQTPRYLIKTRGQQVTLSCSPISGHRSVSWYQQTPGQGLQFLFEYFSETQRNKGNFPGRFSGRQFSNSRSEMNVSTLELGDSALYLCASSLVGTSELQQYFGPGTRLTVT.

This clonotype was found many times. J is TRBJ2-3 and V is TRBV10-2; the D gene is possibly TRBD1 (6 bases). The CDR3 runs 14 residues. Trimming left V 3 bases short and J 3 bases short, with 10 bases between. CDR1 and CDR2 from the germline V gene are WSHSY and SAAADI. CDR3 region: CASSDRTDTDTQYF. CDR3 coding DNA: TGCGCCAGCAGTGACCGGACAGATACAGATACGCAGTATTTT.

This clonotype was counted between two and nine times. The chain links TRBV25-1 to TRBJ2-5, with D maybe TRBD1 (6 bases). Germline CDR1 and CDR2: MGHDK and SYGVNS. There are 16 residues in the CDR3. V lost 3 bases, J lost 4 bases, and 18 bases lay in between. CDR3 in amino acids: CASSDPRGPSRETQYF. The CDR3 bases are TGTGCCAGCAGTGACCCCAGGGGTCCGTCGAGAGAGACCCAGTACTTC.

This clonotype was observed many times. This chain joins TRBV12-3 or TRBV12-4 and TRBJ2-1, with TRBD2 matching 7 bases. The CDR3 covers 15 residues. Losses at the gene ends were 6 bases for V and 9 bases for J; bases not matched to a gene: 14. The CDR3 spells CASRPGGLTAIEQFF. CDR3 DNA: TGTGCCAGCAGACCGGGGGGTTTAACAGCGATTGAGCAGTTCTTC.